The clone carrying this T cell receptor (beta chain) was recorded only once. Samples came from axillary lymph nodes draining the breast cancer. This specimen comes from a study of breast tumors, draining lymph nodes, adjacent tissues. TCRdb re-derived calls from the multiplex PCR reads in MiXCR, one entry per CDR3 protein. The sample holds about 140,000 distinct CDR3 sequences, over 25% seen once. Germline trimming cut 0 bases from V and 1 base from J; bases unmatched to any gene: 2. Germline values: CDR1 SGHNT, CDR2 YENEEA. The CDR3 runs to 17 residues. Input material: axillary lymph node tissue. The chain combines TRBV11-3 with TRBJ2-5; 13 nucleotides line up with TRBD2. This receptor was taken from a female donor with breast cancer. Some clones in this sample may be carry-over from other donors' samples. The CDR3 region is CASSLDWTSGGQETQYF. Written as DNA, the CDR3 is TGTGCCAGCAGCTTAGATTGGACTAGCGGGGGCCAAGAGACCCAGTACTTC.